This T cell receptor (beta chain) stems from a study of T-cell memory formation after mild COVID-19. TCRdb fed the 5' RACE reads into MiXCR, producing one record per CDR3 protein. This table has approximately 210,000 distinct CDR3 sequences, 27% appearing once. Trimming removed 2 bases at V and 4 bases at J, with 10 bases between. The CDR3 extends over 14 amino acids. Per germline, CDR1 SGHRS and CDR2 YFSETQ. The material sequenced was PBMCs or a T cell subset sorted from them (not recorded which). The clonotype was recovered from an adult woman who had mild COVID-19 (a few samples of this study predate the infection). Cell type and time point are not known. The chain couples TRBV5-1 to TRBJ2-1, with D unresolved. The CDR3 loop reads CASSFEVVYNEQFF. In nucleotides, the CDR3 is TGCGCCAGCAGCTTTGAGGTCGTATACAATGAGCAGTTCTTC.